These 19 T cell receptor beta chains were sequenced from one sample in a study of metastatic and nonmetastatic thyroid tumors. Treatment of any kind had been given to no patient before thyroid surgery. TCRdb re-clonotyped the PCR reads through MiXCR. The table lists about 12,000 clones, 25% to 40% of them singletons. Source material: tumor tissue. The source of these receptors is a male donor with papillary thyroid cancer or a benign thyroid nodule (not recorded which). Some clones in this sample may be carry-over from other donors' samples.

By share, this clone counts as medium-sized. The chain joins TRBV6-2 or TRBV6-3 to TRBJ2-5, with D tentatively TRBD1 (6 bases). The V end lost 2 bases, the J end lost 2 bases, and 15 bases lay between the germline ends. There are 16 residues in the CDR3. Germline V gene lookup returns CDR1 MNHEY and CDR2 SVGEGT. CDR3 bases: TGTGCCAGCAGTTACCCGGACAGAGGGGGACAAGAGACCCAGTACTTC. Protein: CASSYPDRGGQETQYF.

The V and J genes are TRBV3-1 and TRBJ2-7; 7 bases map to TRBD2. Looked up from germline, CDR1 is LGHDT and CDR2 is YNNKEL (reference sequence). This CDR3 is built from 14 residues. V trimming: 0 bases; J trimming: 3 bases; junction bases outside the gene matches: 2. The CDR3 loop is CASSQEAGSYEQYF. The CDR3 bases are TGTGCCAGCAGCCAAGAAGCGGGGAGCTACGAGCAGTACTTC.

V gene TRBV11-1 combines with J gene TRBJ2-1, with 8 bases matching TRBD2. CDR1 is SGHAT and CDR2 is FQDESV in the germline V gene (reference sequence). J lost 3 bases, V lost 4 bases, and 8 bases had no gene match. The CDR3 has 16 residues. CDR3: CASSCSSGIHYNEQFF. CDR3 bases: TGTGCCAGCAGCTGTAGTAGCGGGATTCACTACAATGAGCAGTTCTTC.

This clone came up once. The chain combines TRBV5-1 with TRBJ1-4; D uncertain. Germline CDR1 is SGHRS and CDR2 is YFSETQ. This CDR3 has 14 amino acids. Trimming removed 0 bases at V and 11 bases at J, with 14 bases between. The CDR3 is CASSLAYERDKLFF. DNA of the CDR3: TGCGCCAGCAGCTTGGCCTACGAGAGGGATAAACTGTTTTTT.

The chain combines TRBV3-1 with TRBJ2-5; D tentatively fits TRBD1 or TRBD2 (5 bases each). Trimming cost V 9 bases and J 5 bases, with 19 bases left between them. CDR3 size: 14 residues. CDR1 and CDR2 from the germline V gene are LGHDT and YNNKEL (reference sequence). For the CDR3, the DNA is TGTGCCAGTATGACAGTCTCGGGGTCTGAGACCCAGTACTTC. It translates to CASMTVSGSETQYF.

This clone has ten or more counts. The J gene is TRBJ2-3, the V gene TRBV7-2; 7 positions agree with TRBD2. After removal of 3 bases from V and 8 bases from J, the junction contained 5 bases not matched to a gene. Germline CDR1 SGHTA, CDR2 FQGNSA. The CDR3 runs 13 residues. In DNA, the CDR3 is TGTGCCAGCAGCTTGGGGGGAGGGCCTACGCAGTATTTT. This gives the protein CASSLGGGPTQYF.

Of note for this clone: A much larger clone lies a single base off, so this may be a read error. Distinct nucleotide sequences in the sample also encode this CDR3. The chain joins TRBV20-1 to TRBJ2-5; possibly TRBD2 for D (7 bases). The length of the CDR3 is 11 residues. Germline CDR1 reads DFQATT; CDR2 reads SNEGSKA (reference sequence). The CDR3 loop reads CSARRGGTQYF. In DNA, the CDR3 is TGCAGCGCTAGGAGGGGGGGTACCCAGTACTTC.

The genes are TRBV28 and TRBJ1-5; D gene ambiguous. The CDR3 totals 12 residues. Between the trimmed V and J ends, which lost 4 bases and 6 bases, there was a span of 7 bases. The germline gives CDR1 MDHEN, CDR2 SYDVKM. This CDR3 is CASSWLRQPQHF. DNA of the CDR3: TGTGCCAGCAGTTGGCTGCGTCAGCCCCAGCATTTT.

This clone was seen ten or more times. This chain uses TRBV5-5 with TRBJ1-4; D remains unclear. This CDR3 is 16 amino acids long. Germline values: CDR1 SGHKS, CDR2 YYEKEE (reference sequence). V dropped 0 bases and J dropped 7 bases, with 16 bases sitting between them. The CDR3 coding sequence is TGTGCCAGCAGCTTGGCCGCAGGAGTTATAGGTGAAAAACTGTTTTTT. This translates into CASSLAAGVIGEKLFF.

This clone qualifies as medium-sized (0.01 to 0.1%). This sequence joins TRBV9 and TRBJ2-3; TRBD2 matches 7 bases. After removal of 2 bases from V and 3 bases from J, the junction contained 6 bases not matched to a gene. CDR1 is SGDLS, CDR2 YYNGEE, per germline. CDR3 size: 15 residues. The CDR3 bases are TGTGCCAGCAGCGTTTCCGGGACTACAACAGATACGCAGTATTTT. Translating gives CASSVSGTTTDTQYF.

This clone appeared a few times. The chain carries TRBV28 and TRBJ1-6, with a tentative D call TRBD1 (6 bases). The V gene's germline CDR1 is MDHEN and CDR2 SYDVKM. V lost 5 bases to trimming and J lost 7 bases, with 15 bases between them. The CDR3 loop spans 15 amino acids. The CDR3 loop reads CASSTGPPPNSPLHF. The DNA of the CDR3 is TGTGCCAGCAGTACAGGGCCACCGCCAAATTCACCCCTCCACTTT.

This clone was counted between two and nine times. V is TRBV7-3 and J is TRBJ1-1, with unresolved D. The germline V gene has CDR1 SGHTA and CDR2 FQGTGA. Trimming left V 4 bases short and J 10 bases short, with 13 bases between. This CDR3 has 12 amino acids. CDR3 DNA sequence: TGTGCCAGCAGCTCTAACGGGAGGCGAGCTTTCTTT. Encoded protein: CASSSNGRRAFF.

This clone was seen a few times. This rearrangement joins TRBV6-1 to TRBJ1-2; D ambiguous. There are 16 residues in the CDR3. Germline CDR1 and CDR2: MNHNS and SASEGT. V was cut by 4 bases and J by 0 bases, with 15 bases left in between. The CDR3, as DNA: TGTGCCAGCAGTGTGGAGGACGGGAAACCTAACTATGGCTACACCTTC. It translates to CASSVEDGKPNYGYTF.

V is TRBV11-3 and J is TRBJ2-1, with D perhaps given as TRBD1 or TRBD2 (5 bases each). The CDR3 loop spans 13 amino acids. The V gene lost 2 bases and the J gene lost 8 bases, with 10 bases spanning the gap. CDR1 and CDR2 (germline): SGHNT, YENEEA. The CDR3 loop reads CASSLYGADEQFF. The DNA of the CDR3 is TGTGCCAGCAGCTTATACGGGGCGGATGAGCAGTTCTTC.

This chain joins TRBV7-2 and TRBJ1-5; the D is unclear. Germline V CDR1 and CDR2: SGHTA, FQGNSA. The CDR3 covers 14 residues. V was pared by 1 base and J by 4 bases, with 8 bases between. The CDR3 DNA follows: TGTGCCAGCAGCTTAGTGGGAGTGAATCAGCCCCAGCATTTT. Translated, it gives CASSLVGVNQPQHF.

This clone was found a few times. The chain combines TRBV19 with TRBJ1-2, with TRBD1 matching over 7 bases. Germline values: CDR1 LNHDA, CDR2 SQIVND (reference sequence). The CDR3 loop spans 14 amino acids. Trimming at V came to 6 bases and at J to 4 bases, leaving 8 bases not matched to a gene. The DNA for the CDR3 is TGTGCCAGTAGCCGAAATCAGGGGGGCTATGGCTACACCTTC. Translation gives CASSRNQGGYGYTF.

In this sample, this clone turned up many times. The V call is TRBV4-2, the J call TRBJ2-1; 12 bases match TRBD1. The germline gives CDR1 LGHNA, CDR2 YNFKEQ. After removal of 4 bases from V and 6 bases from J, the junction contained 7 bases not matched to a gene. This CDR3 is built from 16 residues. In DNA form, the CDR3 reads TGTGCCAGCAGCCTCCCGGGACAGGGGGCTGGCAATGAGCAGTTCTTC. This codes for CASSLPGQGAGNEQFF.

In this sample, this clone turned up many times. This chain uses TRBV20-1 with TRBJ2-3; 14 bases line up with TRBD2. This CDR3 contains 17 residues. Trimming at V came to 6 bases and at J to 1 base, leaving 9 bases not matched to a gene. CDR1 DFQATT and CDR2 SNEGSKA come from the germline V gene (reference sequence). DNA for the CDR3: TGCAGTGCACCTACCAAGGGACTAGCGGGAGGCACAGATACGCAGTATTTT. Amino acids: CSAPTKGLAGGTDTQYF.

This clone was found many times. The V gene is TRBV7-6, the J gene TRBJ2-3; 10 bases are a match to TRBD2. CDR1 SGHVS and CDR2 FNYEAQ come from the germline V gene. The CDR3 covers 15 residues. Germline trimming cut 5 bases from V and 8 bases from J; bases unmatched to any gene: 10. In nucleotides, the CDR3 is TGTGCCAGCAGCCAATCCTCTAGCGGGAGTCGTACGCAGTATTTT. Amino acids: CASSQSSSGSRTQYF.